The 22 T cell receptor beta chains reported below all come from one sample, sequenced in a study of blood T cell repertoires in COVID-19. Measured with immunoSEQ multiplex PCR; TCRdb has only the in-frame clones, and not every one. The table lists about 480,000 clones, less than 90% of them singletons. Sample: PBMCs or T cells enriched from blood (not recorded which). These receptors were collected from an older woman who had recovered from COVID-19.

This chain uses TRBV4-1 with TRBJ1-6, with D unresolved. V lost 0 bases and J 8 bases, leaving 14 bases between the germline ends. The CDR3 is 16 residues long. Per germline, CDR1 MGHRA and CDR2 YSYEKL. The CDR3 is CASSQEGGPNYSPLHF. DNA of the CDR3: TGCGCCAGCAGCCAAGAGGGAGGGCCCAATTATTCACCCCTCCACTTT.

The V call is TRBV5-1, the J call TRBJ1-6, with 7 bases fitting TRBD1. Trimming removed 1 base from V and 1 base from J; junction bases left unmatched: 8. This CDR3 has 18 residues. In germline, CDR1 is SGHRS, CDR2 YFSETQ. CDR3 DNA: TGCGCCAGCAGCTTGATTTACAGGGGACAATCCTATAATTCACCCCTCCACTTT. Protein product: CASSLIYRGQSYNSPLHF.

This clone was detected only once. V and J are TRBV5-1 and TRBJ2-2, with TRBD2 as a possible D gene (6 bases). V lost 0 bases to trimming and J lost 4 bases, with 10 bases between them. This CDR3 is built from 15 residues. Germline V gives CDR1 SGHRS, CDR2 YFSETQ. The CDR3 loop reads CASSLGSGATGELFF. The CDR3 nucleotides are TGCGCCAGCAGCTTGGGCTCGGGAGCCACCGGGGAGCTGTTTTTT.

CDR3 loop: CASSRGGAEQYV. CDR3 DNA sequence: TGTGCCAGCAGCCGGGGAGGTGCCGAGCAGTACGTC. The chain has TRBV3-1 (or the pseudogene TRBV3-2) and TRBJ2-7; the D gene is possibly TRBD2 (6 bases). This CDR3 spans 12 amino acids. V was pared by 4 bases and J by 6 bases, with 10 bases between. CDR1 is LGHDT and CDR2 is YNNKEL in the germline V gene (reference sequence).

The genes are TRBV5-1 and TRBJ1-2; 7 nucleotides align to TRBD1. J lost 0 bases, V lost 4 bases, and 9 bases had no gene match. The V gene's germline CDR1 is SGHRS and CDR2 YFSETQ. The CDR3 consists of 16 residues. CDR3 sequence reads: CASSRVPTGSNYGYTF. The CDR3 coding sequence is TGCGCCAGCAGCCGAGTCCCGACAGGGTCTAACTATGGCTACACCTTC. Combining the CDR3 with reference TRBV5-1 and TRBJ1-2 gives the whole variable domain KAGVTQTPRYLIKTRGQQVTLSCSPISGHRSVSWYQQTPGQGLQFLFEYFSETQRNKGNFPGRFSGRQFSNSRSEMNVSTLELGDSALYLCASSRVPTGSNYGYTFGSGTRLTVV.

CDR3 coding DNA: TGTGCCAGCAGTTTCCCCAGAGGTGGTGAGCAGTTCTTC. Protein: CASSFPRGGEQFF. The chain couples TRBV28 to TRBJ2-1, with D uncertain. Looked up from germline, CDR1 is MDHEN and CDR2 is SYDVKM. Deletions cut 3 bases from V and 9 bases from J, with 12 bases between. The CDR3 runs 13 residues.

This chain links TRBV28 with TRBJ2-1; TRBD2 matches 7 bases. V trimming: 6 bases; J trimming: 3 bases; junction bases outside the gene matches: 8. The CDR3 extends over 15 amino acids. Germline-derived CDR1 and CDR2 are MDHEN and SYDVKM. The DNA for the CDR3 is TGTGCCAGCAGGGGAGGGGCAGGGTTCTACAATGAGCAGTTCTTC. It translates to CASRGGAGFYNEQFF.

This chain links TRBV4-1 with TRBJ2-3; maybe TRBD2 (7 bases). Trimming removed 4 bases from V and 0 bases from J, with 14 bases in between. Germline V gene data show CDR1 as MGHRA and CDR2 as YSYEKL. This CDR3 region has 16 residues. CDR3 in DNA: TGCGCCAGCAGCCTTAACGGGGGGCCTAGCACAGATACGCAGTATTTT. As protein: CASSLNGGPSTDTQYF.

The V gene is TRBV19, the J gene TRBJ2-2; D unclear. The CDR3 consists of 14 residues. With 3 bases removed from V and 4 bases from J, the gap between germline ends came to 9 bases. Germline CDR1 is LNHDA and CDR2 is SQIVND (reference sequence). The chain's CDR3 is CASSMNRATGELFF. DNA for the CDR3: TGTGCCAGTAGTATGAACAGAGCCACCGGGGAGCTGTTTTTT. The full variable domain, with the rest looked up from reference TRBV19 and TRBJ2-2, is DGGITQSPKYLFRKEGQNVTLSCEQNLNHDAMYWYRQDPGQGLRLIYYSQIVNDFQKGDIAEGYSVSREKKESFPLTVTSAQKNPTAFYLCASSMNRATGELFFGEGSRLTVL.

On this clone itself: The junction differs from germline at one of its ends, possibly a read error. The chain employs TRBV5-4 and TRBJ2-5; 8 positions agree with TRBD1. This CDR3 spans 14 amino acids. Germline CDR1 is SGHNT and CDR2 is YYREEE (reference sequence). This CDR3 is CASSLQGAQGTQYF. CDR3 DNA: TGTGCCAGCAGCTTGCAGGGGGCGCAAGGGACCCAGTACTTC.

V and J are TRBV27 and TRBJ2-7; 7 bases are a match to TRBD1. Germline V CDR1 and CDR2: MNHEY, SMNVEV (reference sequence). With 4 bases clipped from V and 2 bases from J, the junction kept 14 bases outside the gene matches. The CDR3 consists of 17 residues. The CDR3 loop reads CASSSRQGTNHPYEQYF. DNA for the CDR3: TGTGCCAGCAGTTCCAGACAGGGAACTAACCACCCCTACGAGCAGTACTTC.

This rearrangement joins TRBV7-2 to TRBJ1-2, with 7 bases fitting TRBD1. Germline values: CDR1 SGHTA, CDR2 FQGNSA. The CDR3 extends over 15 amino acids. V lost 6 bases and J lost 4; bases outside the gene matches: 11. CDR3 DNA: TGTGCCAGCAGTCGGGACCGGGACAGATCCTATGGCTACACCTTC. It is translated as CASSRDRDRSYGYTF.

The gene calls are TRBV7-2 and TRBJ2-5; a possible D gene is TRBD2 (6 bases). Between the trimmed V and J ends, which lost 1 base and 7 bases, there was a span of 19 bases. The CDR3 contains 16 residues. Germline CDR1 is SGHTA and CDR2 is FQGNSA. The CDR3 is CASSLGRWGLGGTQYF. CDR3 nucleotide sequence: TGTGCCAGCAGCTTAGGTCGGTGGGGCCTCGGGGGGACCCAGTACTTC.

V gene TRBV13 combines with J gene TRBJ1-2, with TRBD1 matching 10 bases. V shed 5 bases and J 4 bases; nucleotides not matched to a gene: 7. CDR3 length equals 15 residues. Germline CDR1 PRHDT, CDR2 FYEKMQ (reference sequence). The CDR3 region is CASSAGQGGGYGYTF. The CDR3 DNA sequence: TGTGCCAGCAGCGCCGGACAGGGGGGCGGCTATGGCTACACCTTC.

The V gene is TRBV10-1, the J gene TRBJ2-2; 12 positions match TRBD2. The germline CDR1 and CDR2 sequences are WNHNN and SYGVQD (reference sequence). V trimming: 4 bases; J trimming: 1 base; junction bases outside the gene matches: 1. The CDR3 totals 16 residues. CDR3 protein: CASSALAGGNTGELFF. For the CDR3, the DNA is TGCGCCAGCAGTGCACTAGCGGGGGGGAACACCGGGGAGCTGTTTTTT.

The chain uses TRBV10-3 and TRBJ1-1; D remains ambiguous. V gave up 0 bases and J gave up 0 bases, with 11 bases separating them. CDR1 ENHRY and CDR2 SYGVKD come from the germline V gene. The CDR3 is 16 residues long. CDR3 in amino acids: CAISESGLQLNTEAFF. The CDR3 nucleotides are TGTGCCATCAGTGAGTCTGGCCTACAGCTGAACACTGAAGCTTTCTTT.

In this sample, this clone turned up a few times. The V and J genes are TRBV9 and TRBJ2-1; TRBD1 agrees at 11 bases. J lost 5 bases, V lost 4 bases, and 8 bases had no gene match. CDR3 length: 16 amino acids. Germline loops: CDR1 SGDLS, CDR2 YYNGEE. Here the CDR3 reads CASSPSWTGGHNEQFF. CDR3 in DNA: TGTGCCAGCAGCCCCTCGTGGACAGGGGGCCACAATGAGCAGTTCTTC.

The chain employs TRBV6-5 and TRBJ2-7; no clear D gene. The CDR3 is 13 amino acids. Trimming took 7 bases from V and 2 from J, leaving 12 bases between them. Germline V gives CDR1 MNHEY, CDR2 SVGAGI. CDR3 bases: TGTGCCAGCACGCGAGGATCGGCCTACGAGCAGTACTTC. Translating gives CASTRGSAYEQYF.

J is TRBJ1-3 and V is TRBV27; no clear D. This CDR3 spans 14 amino acids. V dropped 4 bases and J dropped 4 bases, with 11 bases sitting between them. Germline CDR1 and CDR2: MNHEY and SMNVEV (reference sequence). In DNA, the CDR3 is TGTGCCAGCAGTTCCCTCGGTCTGGGAAACACCATATATTTT. Protein product: CASSSLGLGNTIYF.

The chain has TRBV7-2 and TRBJ1-1; 8 positions agree with TRBD1. This CDR3 is built from 14 residues. With 6 bases clipped from V and 5 bases from J, the junction kept 8 bases outside the gene matches. In germline, CDR1 is SGHTA, CDR2 FQGNSA. The CDR3 loop is CASRDREAKTEAFF. CDR3 nucleotides: TGTGCCAGCAGGGACAGGGAGGCAAAGACTGAAGCTTTCTTT.

The chain uses TRBV2 and TRBJ2-3; 10 bases match TRBD2. The germline gives CDR1 SNHLY, CDR2 FYNNEI. Germline trimming cut 8 bases from V and 6 bases from J; bases unmatched to any gene: 8. This CDR3 is built from 14 residues. The CDR3: CASSIAGGMDTQYF. The CDR3 nucleotides read TGTGCCAGCTCGATAGCGGGGGGCATGGATACGCAGTATTTT.

This chain joins TRBV24-1 and TRBJ1-4; no firm D call. The CDR3 is 16 residues long. Trimming took off 5 bases at V and 0 bases at J, with 12 bases between the two ends. The V gene's germline CDR1 is KGHDR and CDR2 SFDVKD. The CDR3 DNA reads TGTGCCACCAGTGTGGGAGACCTTGCAACTAATGAAAAACTGTTTTTT. This sequence encodes CATSVGDLATNEKLFF.